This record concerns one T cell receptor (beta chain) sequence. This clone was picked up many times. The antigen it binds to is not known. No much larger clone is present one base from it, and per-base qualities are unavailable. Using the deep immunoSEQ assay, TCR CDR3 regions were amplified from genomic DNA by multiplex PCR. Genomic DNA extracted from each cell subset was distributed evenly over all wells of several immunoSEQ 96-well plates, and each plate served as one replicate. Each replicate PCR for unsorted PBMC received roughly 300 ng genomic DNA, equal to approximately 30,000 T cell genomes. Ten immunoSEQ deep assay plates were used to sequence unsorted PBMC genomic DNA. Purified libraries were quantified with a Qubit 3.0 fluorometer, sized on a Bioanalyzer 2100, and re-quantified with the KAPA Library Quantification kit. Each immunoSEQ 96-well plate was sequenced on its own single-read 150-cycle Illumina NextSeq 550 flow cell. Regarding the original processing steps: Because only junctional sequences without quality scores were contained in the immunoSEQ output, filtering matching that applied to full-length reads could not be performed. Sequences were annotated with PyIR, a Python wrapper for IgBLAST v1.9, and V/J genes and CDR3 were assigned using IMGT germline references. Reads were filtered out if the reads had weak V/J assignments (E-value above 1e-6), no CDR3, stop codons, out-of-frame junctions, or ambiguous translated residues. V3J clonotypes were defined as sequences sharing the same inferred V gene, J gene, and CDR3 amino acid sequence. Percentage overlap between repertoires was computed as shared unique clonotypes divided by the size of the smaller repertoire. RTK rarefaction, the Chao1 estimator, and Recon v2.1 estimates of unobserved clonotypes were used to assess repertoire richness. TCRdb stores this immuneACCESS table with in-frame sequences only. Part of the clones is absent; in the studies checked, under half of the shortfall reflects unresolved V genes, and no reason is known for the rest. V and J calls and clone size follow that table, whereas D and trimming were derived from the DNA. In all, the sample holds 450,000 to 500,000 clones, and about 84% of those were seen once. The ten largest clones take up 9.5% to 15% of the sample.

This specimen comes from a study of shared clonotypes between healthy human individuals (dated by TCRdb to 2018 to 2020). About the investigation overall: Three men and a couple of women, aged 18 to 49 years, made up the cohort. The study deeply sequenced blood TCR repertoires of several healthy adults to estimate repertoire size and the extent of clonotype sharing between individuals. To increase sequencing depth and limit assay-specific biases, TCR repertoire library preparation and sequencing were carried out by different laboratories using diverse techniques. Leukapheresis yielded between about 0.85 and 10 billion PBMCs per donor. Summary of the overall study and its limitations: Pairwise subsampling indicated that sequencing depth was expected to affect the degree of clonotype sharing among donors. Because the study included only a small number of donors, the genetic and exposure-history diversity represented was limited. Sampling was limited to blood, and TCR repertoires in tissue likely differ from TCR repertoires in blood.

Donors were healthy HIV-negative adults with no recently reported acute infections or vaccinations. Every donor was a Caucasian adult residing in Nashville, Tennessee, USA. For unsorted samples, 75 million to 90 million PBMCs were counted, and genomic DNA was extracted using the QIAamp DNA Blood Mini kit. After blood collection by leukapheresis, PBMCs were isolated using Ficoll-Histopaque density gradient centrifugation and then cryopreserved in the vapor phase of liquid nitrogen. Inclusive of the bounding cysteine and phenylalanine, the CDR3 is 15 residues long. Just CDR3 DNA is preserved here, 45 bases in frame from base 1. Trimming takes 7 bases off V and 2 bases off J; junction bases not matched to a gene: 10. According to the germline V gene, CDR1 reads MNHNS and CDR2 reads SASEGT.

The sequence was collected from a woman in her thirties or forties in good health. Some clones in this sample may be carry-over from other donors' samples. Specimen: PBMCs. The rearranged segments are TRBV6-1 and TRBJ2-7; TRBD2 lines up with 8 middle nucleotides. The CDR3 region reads CASTRNSGATYEQYF. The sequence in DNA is TGTGCCAGCACCAGAAATAGCGGGGCAACCTACGAGCAGTACTTC.